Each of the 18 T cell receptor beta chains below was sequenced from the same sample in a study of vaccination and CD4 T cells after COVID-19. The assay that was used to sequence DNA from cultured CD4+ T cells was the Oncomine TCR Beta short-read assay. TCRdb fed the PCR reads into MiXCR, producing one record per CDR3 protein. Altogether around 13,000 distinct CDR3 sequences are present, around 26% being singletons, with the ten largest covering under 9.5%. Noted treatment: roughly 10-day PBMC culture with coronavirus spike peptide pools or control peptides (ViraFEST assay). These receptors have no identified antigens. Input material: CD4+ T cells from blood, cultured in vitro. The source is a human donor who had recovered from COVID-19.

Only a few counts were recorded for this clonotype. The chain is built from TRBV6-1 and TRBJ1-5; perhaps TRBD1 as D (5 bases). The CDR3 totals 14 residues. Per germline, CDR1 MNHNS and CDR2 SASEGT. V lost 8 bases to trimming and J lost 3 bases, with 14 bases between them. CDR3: CASQLGVYNQPQHF. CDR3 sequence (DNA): TGTGCCAGCCAGTTGGGGGTCTACAATCAGCCCCAGCATTTT.

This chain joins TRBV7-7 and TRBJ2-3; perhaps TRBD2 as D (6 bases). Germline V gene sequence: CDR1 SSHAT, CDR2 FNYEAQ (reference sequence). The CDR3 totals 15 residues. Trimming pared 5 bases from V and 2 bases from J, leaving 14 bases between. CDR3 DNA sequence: TGTGCCAGCAGCCGCGGGAACGGGGCCACAGATACGCAGTATTTT. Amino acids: CASSRGNGATDTQYF.

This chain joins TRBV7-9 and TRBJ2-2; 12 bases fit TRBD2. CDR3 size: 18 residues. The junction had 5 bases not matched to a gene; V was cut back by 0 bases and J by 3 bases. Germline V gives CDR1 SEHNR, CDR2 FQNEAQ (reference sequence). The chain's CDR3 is CASSLASSGGAYTGELFF. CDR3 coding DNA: TGTGCCAGCAGCTTAGCTTCTAGCGGGGGGGCCTACACCGGGGAGCTGTTTTTT.

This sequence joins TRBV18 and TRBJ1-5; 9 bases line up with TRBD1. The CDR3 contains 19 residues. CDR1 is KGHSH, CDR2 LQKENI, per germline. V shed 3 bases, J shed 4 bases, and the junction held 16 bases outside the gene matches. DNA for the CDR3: TGTGCCAGCTCACCTGTGGCCGGGACAGGGCCCGGCGGGAATCAGCCCCAGCATTTT. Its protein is CASSPVAGTGPGGNQPQHF.

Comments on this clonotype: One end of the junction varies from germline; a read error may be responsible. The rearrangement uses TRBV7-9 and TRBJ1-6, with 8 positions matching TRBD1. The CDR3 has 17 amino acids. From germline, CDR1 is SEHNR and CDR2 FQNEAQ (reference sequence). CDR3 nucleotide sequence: TGCGCCAGCACCCGGGGATCCAGGCAGGGGGCTGGGTCACCCCTCCACTTT. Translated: CASTRGSRQGAGSPLHF. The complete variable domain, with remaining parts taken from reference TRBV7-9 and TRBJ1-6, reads DTGVSQNPRHKITKRGQNVTFRCDPISEHNRLYWYRQTLGQGPEFLTYFQNEAQLEKSRLLSDRFSAERPKGSFSTLEIQRTEQGDSAMYLCASTRGSRQGAGSPLHFGNGTRLTVT.

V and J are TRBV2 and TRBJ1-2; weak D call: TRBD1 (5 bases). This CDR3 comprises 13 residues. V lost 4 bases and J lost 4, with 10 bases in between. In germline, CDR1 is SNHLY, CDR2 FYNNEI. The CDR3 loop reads CASSAGSVYGYTF. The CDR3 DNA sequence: TGTGCCAGCAGTGCAGGGTCTGTCTATGGCTACACCTTC.

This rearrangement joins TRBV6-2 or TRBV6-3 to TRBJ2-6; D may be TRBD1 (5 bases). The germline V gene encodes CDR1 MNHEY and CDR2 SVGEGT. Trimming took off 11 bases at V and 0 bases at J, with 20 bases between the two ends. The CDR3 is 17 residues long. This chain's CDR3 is CAGRQGRVNSGANVLTF. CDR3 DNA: TGTGCCGGTCGCCAGGGCAGGGTTAACTCTGGGGCCAACGTCCTGACTTTC.

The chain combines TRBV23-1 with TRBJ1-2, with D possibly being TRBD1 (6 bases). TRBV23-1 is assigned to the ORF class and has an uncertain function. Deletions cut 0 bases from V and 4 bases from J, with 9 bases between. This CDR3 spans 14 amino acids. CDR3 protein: CASSQSTGPYGYTF. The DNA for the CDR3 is TGCGCCAGCAGTCAATCCACAGGGCCCTATGGCTACACCTTC.

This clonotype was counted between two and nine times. The CDR3 region is CASSSFTSGYQETQYF. CDR3 sequence (DNA): TGTGCCAGCAGTTCCTTCACTAGCGGCTACCAAGAGACCCAGTACTTC. The chain joins TRBV27 to TRBJ2-5, with 8 bases matching TRBD2. Germline CDR1 and CDR2: MNHEY and SMNVEV (reference sequence). This CDR3 contains 16 residues. With 4 bases clipped from V and 0 bases from J, the junction kept 7 bases outside the gene matches.

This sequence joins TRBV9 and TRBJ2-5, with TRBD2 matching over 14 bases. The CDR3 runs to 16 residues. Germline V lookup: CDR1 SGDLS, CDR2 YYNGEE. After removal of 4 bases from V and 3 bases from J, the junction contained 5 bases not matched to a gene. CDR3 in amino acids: CASSTRTSGGKETQYF. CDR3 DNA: TGTGCCAGCAGCACACGGACTAGCGGGGGGAAAGAGACCCAGTACTTC.

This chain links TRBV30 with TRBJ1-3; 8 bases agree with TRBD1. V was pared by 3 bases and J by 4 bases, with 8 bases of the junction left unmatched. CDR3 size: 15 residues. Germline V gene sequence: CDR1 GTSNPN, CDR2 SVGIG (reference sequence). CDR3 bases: TGTGCCTGGAGGACCTCGGGACAGGCGGGAAACACCATATATTTT. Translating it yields CAWRTSGQAGNTIYF.

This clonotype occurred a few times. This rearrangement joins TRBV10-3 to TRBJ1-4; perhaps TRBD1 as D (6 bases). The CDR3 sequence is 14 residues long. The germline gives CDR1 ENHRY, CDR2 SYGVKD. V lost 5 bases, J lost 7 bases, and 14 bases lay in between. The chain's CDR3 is CAISKTGTPEKLFF. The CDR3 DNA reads TGTGCCATCAGTAAAACAGGGACTCCTGAAAAACTGTTTTTT.

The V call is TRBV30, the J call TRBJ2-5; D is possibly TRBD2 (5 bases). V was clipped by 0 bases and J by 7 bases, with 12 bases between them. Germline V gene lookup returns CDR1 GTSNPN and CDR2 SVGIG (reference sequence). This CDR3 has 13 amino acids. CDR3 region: CAWSVSLAGTQYF. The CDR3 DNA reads TGTGCCTGGAGTGTGTCTCTTGCGGGGACCCAGTACTTC.

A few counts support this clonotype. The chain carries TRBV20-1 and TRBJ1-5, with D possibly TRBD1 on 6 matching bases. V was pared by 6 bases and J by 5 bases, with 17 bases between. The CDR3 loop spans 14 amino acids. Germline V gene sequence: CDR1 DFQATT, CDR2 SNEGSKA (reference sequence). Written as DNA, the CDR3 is TGCAGTGCCCAGAGGGGGGGTAATGATCAGCCCCAGCATTTT. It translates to CSAQRGGNDQPQHF.

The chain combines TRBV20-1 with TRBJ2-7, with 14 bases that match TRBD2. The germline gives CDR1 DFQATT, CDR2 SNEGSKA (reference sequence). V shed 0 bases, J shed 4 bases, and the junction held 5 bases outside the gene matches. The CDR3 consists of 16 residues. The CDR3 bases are TGCAGTGCTAGAGAATCCGGGACTAGCGGGGGTTACGAGCAGTACTTC. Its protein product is CSARESGTSGGYEQYF.

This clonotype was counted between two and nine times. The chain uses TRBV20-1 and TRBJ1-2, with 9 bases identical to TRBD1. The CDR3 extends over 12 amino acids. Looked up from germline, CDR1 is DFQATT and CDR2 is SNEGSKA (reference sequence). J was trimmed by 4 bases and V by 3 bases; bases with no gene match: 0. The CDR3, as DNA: TGCAGTGCTAGGGGACAGGGCTATGGCTACACCTTC. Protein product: CSARGQGYGYTF.

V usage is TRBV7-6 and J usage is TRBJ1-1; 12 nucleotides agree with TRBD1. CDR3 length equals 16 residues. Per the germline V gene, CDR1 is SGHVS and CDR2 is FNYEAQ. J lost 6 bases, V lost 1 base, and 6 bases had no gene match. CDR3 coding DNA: TGTGCCAGCAGCTTAGAAGGGACAGGGGGCGCAGCTGAAGCTTTCTTT. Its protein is CASSLEGTGGAAEAFF.

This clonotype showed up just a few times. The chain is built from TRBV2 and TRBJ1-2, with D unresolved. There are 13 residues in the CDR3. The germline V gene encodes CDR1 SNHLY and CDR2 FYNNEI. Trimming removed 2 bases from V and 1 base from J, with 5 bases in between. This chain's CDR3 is CASSEQDNYGYTF. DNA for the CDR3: TGTGCCAGCAGTGAACAAGATAACTATGGCTACACCTTC.